This T cell receptor beta chain was found in a study of blood T cell repertoires in COVID-19. Study as a whole: Acute and convalescent COVID-19 specimens originated in the United States, Italy and Spain. T cells, B-cell-depleted T cells, or PBMCs provided the cDNA or gDNA that served as material.

In germline, CDR1 is DFQATT, CDR2 SNEGSKA (reference sequence). The CDR3 consists of 13 residues. V was pared by 3 bases and J by 5 bases, with 14 bases between. Original data processing: Reference gene primer amplification gave nucleated cell count estimates. This table comes from immunoSEQ multiplex PCR, and its TCRdb copy is limited to in-frame clones, with some not included. V, J and clone size are taken as reported in that table, and D and trimming were inferred from the DNA itself. Among tens of thousands of clones, just over 85% were seen once, and the ten largest hold 6.5% to 9.5%. Input material: peripheral blood. This receptor was obtained from a woman between 65 and 79 years old with acute or convalescent COVID-19. J is TRBJ2-7 and V is TRBV20-1; possibly TRBD2 for D (7 bases). The CDR3 DNA reads as TGCAGTGCTAGTCTCGGGGGGCGAAACGAGCAGTACTTC. Its translation: CSASLGGRNEQYF.